This T cell receptor (beta chain) was recorded in a study of cytomegalovirus exposure and HLA in healthy donors. Study observations and caveats: The investigators catalogued 164 TCR beta chains as cytomegalovirus-associated.

A remark on this clone: Its antigen is still unknown.

Trimming cost V 2 bases and J 2 bases; bases outside gene matches: 15. This CDR3 is built from 19 residues. Germline CDR1 is SGHRS and CDR2 is YFSETQ. Only in-frame clones appear in the TCRdb table, and some are missing; sequencing was by immunoSEQ multiplex PCR. The table lists under 100,000 clones, around 82% of them singletons. This clonotype was sampled from a woman younger than 35 in good health and CMV-seropositive. Sequenced sample: PBMCs. This rearrangement joins TRBV5-1 to TRBJ2-7; 11 bases are shared with TRBD1. The CDR3 DNA is TGCGCCAGCAGCTTCTCGTCTTCTTTTCCGGGACAGGGGGCCTACGAGCAGTACTTC. Encoded protein: CASSFSSSFPGQGAYEQYF.